The clone carrying this TCR beta chain was seen repeatedly, ten times or more. One entry per CDR3 protein results from TCRdb running MiXCR on the 5' RACE reads. The sample lists about 55,000 distinct CDR3 sequences; under 8% were seen once. The data belong to a study of early T cells in non-severe SARS-CoV-2 infection. Germline values: CDR1 MNHEY, CDR2 SMNVEV (reference sequence). The CDR3 is made up of 15 amino acids. V lost 4 bases to trimming and J lost 10 bases, with 20 bases between them. The sample consisted of whole blood, taken at baseline. The genes are TRBV27 and TRBJ1-5; D is perhaps TRBD1 (5 bases). This clonotype was obtained from an adult who was a healthcare worker with PCR-confirmed SARS-CoV-2 infection or an uninfected control (not recorded which). This chain's CDR3 is CASSSGPRAAGPQHF. The CDR3 nucleotides read TGTGCCAGCAGTTCGGGGCCCAGGGCGGCCGGACCCCAGCATTTT.